This T cell receptor beta chain was sequenced for a study of blood T cell repertoires in COVID-19. As for the study in general: Donors in the United States, Italy and Spain gave samples during acute or convalescent COVID-19.

This CDR3 has 14 residues. Germline CDR1 reads MDHEN; CDR2 reads SYDVKM. Trimming shortened V by 5 bases and J by 6 bases, and 14 bases separated the two germline ends. Sequencing used immunoSEQ multiplex PCR; TCRdb keeps in-frame clones, though not all of them. The sample yields roughly 160,000 clones, 90% to 95% seen once. Sequences were obtained from peripheral blood. This TCR came from a man aged 50 to 60 with acute or convalescent COVID-19. The V and J genes are TRBV28 and TRBJ1-5, with a tentative D call TRBD1 (6 bases). The CDR3 nucleotides read TGTGCCAGCAGTCAAACAGGGAACGTTCAGCCCCAGCATTTT. Its translation is CASSQTGNVQPQHF.